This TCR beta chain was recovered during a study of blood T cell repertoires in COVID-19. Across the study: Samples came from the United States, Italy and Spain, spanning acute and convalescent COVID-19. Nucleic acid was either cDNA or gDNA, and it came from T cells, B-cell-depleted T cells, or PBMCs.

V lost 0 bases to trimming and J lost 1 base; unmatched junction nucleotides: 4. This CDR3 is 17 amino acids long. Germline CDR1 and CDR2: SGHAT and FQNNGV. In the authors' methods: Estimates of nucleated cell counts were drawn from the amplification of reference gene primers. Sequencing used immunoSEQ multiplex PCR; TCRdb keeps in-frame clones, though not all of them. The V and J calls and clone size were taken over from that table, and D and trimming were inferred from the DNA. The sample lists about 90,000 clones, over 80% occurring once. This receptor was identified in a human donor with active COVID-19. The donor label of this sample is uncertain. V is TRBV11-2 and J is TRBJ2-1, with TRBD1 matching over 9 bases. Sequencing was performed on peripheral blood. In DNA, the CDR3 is TGTGCCAGCAGCTTAGATAGAGGGACAGGGTCCTACAATGAGCAGTTCTTC. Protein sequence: CASSLDRGTGSYNEQFF.